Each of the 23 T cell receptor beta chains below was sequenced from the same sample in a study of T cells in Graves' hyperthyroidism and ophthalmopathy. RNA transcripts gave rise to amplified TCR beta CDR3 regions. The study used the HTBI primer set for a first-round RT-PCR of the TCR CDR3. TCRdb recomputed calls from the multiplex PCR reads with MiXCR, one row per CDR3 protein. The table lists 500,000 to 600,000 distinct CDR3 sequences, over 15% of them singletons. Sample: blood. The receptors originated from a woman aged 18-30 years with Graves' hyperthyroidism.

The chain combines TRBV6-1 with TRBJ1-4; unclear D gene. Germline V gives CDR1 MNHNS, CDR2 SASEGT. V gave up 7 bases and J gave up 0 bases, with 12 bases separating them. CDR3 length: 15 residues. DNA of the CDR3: TGTGCCAGCACCCCAGATCCCTCAACTAATGAAAAACTGTTTTTT. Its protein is CASTPDPSTNEKLFF.

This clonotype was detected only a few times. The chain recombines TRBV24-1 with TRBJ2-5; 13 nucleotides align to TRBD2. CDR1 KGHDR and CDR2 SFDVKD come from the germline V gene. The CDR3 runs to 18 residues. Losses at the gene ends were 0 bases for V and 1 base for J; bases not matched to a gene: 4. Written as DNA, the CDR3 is TGTGCCACCAGTGATTTGGAGACTAGCGGGGGGCGCCAAGAGACCCAGTACTTC. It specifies CATSDLETSGGRQETQYF.

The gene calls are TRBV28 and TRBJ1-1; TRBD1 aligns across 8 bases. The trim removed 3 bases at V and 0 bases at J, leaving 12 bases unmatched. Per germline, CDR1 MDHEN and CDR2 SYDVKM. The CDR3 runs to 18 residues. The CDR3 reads CASSFRQGTFIMNTEAFF. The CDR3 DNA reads TGTGCCAGCAGTTTTAGACAGGGGACCTTTATCATGAACACTGAAGCTTTCTTT.

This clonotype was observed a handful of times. CDR3 coding DNA: TGTGCCAGCAGCATACGGCCCCAGCATTTT. It is translated as CASSIRPQHF. The chain employs TRBV5-8 and TRBJ1-5; the D is unclear. V was shortened by 4 bases and J by 9 bases, with 5 bases between the two germline ends. CDR3 length: 10 residues. Germline V CDR1 and CDR2: SGHTS, YDEGEE.

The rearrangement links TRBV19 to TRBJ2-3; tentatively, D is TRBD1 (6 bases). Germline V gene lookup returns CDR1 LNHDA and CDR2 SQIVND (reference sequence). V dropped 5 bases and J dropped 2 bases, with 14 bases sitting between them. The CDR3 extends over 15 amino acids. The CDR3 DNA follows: TGTGCCAGTAGTTACACAGGGTGGCCCACAGATACGCAGTATTTT. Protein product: CASSYTGWPTDTQYF.

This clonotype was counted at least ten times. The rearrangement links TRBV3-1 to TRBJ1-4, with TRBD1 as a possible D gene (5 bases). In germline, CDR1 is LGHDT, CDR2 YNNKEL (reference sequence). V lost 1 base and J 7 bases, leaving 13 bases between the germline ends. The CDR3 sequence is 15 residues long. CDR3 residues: CASSQVGRGTEKLFF. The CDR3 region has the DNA TGTGCCAGCAGCCAAGTCGGGAGGGGTACTGAAAAACTGTTTTTT.

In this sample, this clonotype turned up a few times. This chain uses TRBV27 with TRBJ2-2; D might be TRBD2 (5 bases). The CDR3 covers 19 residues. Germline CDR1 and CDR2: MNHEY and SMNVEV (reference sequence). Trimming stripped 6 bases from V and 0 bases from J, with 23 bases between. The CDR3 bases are TGTGCCAGCAGCTTTTCCTATGAGGCGAGCGGCGCGAACACCGGGGAGCTGTTTTTT. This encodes CASSFSYEASGANTGELFF.

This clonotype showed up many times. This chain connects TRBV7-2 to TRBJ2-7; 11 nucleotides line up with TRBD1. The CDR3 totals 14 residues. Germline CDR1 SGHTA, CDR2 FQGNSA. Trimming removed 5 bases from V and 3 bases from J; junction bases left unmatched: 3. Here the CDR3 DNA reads TGTGCCAGCAGCGCGGACAGGGGGCTCTACGAGCAGTACTTC. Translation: CASSADRGLYEQYF.

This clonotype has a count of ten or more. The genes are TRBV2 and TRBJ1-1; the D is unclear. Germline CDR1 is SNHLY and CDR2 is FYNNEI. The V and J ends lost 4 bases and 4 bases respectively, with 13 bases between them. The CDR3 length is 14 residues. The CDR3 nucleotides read TGTGCCAGCAGTGGGAGTCCCCGAGCCACTGAAGCTTTCTTT. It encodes CASSGSPRATEAFF.

The CDR3 region has the DNA TGTGCCAGTATTTCCCAGACTAACTATGGCTACACCTTC. Encoded protein: CASISQTNYGYTF. The J gene is TRBJ1-2, the V gene TRBV19; D call uncertain. The germline CDR1 and CDR2 sequences are LNHDA and SQIVND (reference sequence). The V end was cut by 7 bases, the J end by 0 bases, with 9 bases between. The CDR3 extends over 13 amino acids.

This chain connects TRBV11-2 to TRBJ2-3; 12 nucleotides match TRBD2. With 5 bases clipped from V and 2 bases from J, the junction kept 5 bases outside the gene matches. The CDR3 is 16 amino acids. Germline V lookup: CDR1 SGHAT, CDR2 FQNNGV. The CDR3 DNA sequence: TGTGCCAGCAGCGACGGACTAGCGGGGTTCACAGATACGCAGTATTTT. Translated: CASSDGLAGFTDTQYF.

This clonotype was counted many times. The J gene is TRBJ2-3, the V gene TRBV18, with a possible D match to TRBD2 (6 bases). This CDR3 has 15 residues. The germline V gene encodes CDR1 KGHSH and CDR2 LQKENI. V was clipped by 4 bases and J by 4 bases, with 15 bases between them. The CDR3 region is CASSRPGPGADTQYF. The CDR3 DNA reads TGTGCCAGCTCACGACCGGGACCGGGAGCAGATACGCAGTATTTT.

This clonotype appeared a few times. In DNA form, the CDR3 reads TGTGCCATCAGTAACCTAGCGGGAGCACTACAAGAGACCCAGTACTTC. Encoded protein: CAISNLAGALQETQYF. The chain is built from TRBV10-3 and TRBJ2-5; 10 bases agree with TRBD2. V was clipped by 5 bases and J by 2 bases; unmatched bases: 8. The CDR3 length is 16 residues. From germline, CDR1 is ENHRY and CDR2 SYGVKD.

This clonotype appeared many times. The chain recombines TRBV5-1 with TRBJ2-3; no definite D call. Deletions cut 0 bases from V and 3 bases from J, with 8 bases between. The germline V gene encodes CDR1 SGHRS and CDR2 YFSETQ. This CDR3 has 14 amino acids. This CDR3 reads CASSLEQTTDTQYF. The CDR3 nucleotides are TGCGCCAGCAGCTTGGAACAGACGACAGATACGCAGTATTTT.

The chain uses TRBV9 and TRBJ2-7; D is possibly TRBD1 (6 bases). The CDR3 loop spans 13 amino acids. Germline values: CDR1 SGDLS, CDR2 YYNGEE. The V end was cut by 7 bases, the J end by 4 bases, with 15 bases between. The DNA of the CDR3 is TGTGCCAGCGCGAGGGGACAAGGGTACGAGCAGTACTTC. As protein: CASARGQGYEQYF.

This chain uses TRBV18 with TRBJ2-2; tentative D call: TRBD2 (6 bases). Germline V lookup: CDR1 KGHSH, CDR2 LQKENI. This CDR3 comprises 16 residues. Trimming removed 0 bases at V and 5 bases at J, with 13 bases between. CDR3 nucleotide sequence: TGTGCCAGCTCACCACCTTCCAGCGGGTTTACCGGGGAGCTGTTTTTT. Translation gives CASSPPSSGFTGELFF.

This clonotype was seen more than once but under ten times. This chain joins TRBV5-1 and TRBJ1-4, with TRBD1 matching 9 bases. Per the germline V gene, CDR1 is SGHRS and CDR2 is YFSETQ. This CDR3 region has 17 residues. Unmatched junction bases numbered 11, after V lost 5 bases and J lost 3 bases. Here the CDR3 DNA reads TGCGCCAGCAGTCGGACAGGGGCCACAACGGCTAATGAAAAACTGTTTTTT. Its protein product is CASSRTGATTANEKLFF.

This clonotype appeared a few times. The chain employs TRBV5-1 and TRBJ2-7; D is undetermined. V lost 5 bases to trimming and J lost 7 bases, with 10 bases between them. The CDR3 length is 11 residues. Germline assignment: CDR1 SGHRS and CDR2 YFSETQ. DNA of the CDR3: TGCGCCAGCAGTTCCAATAGAGAGCAGTACTTC. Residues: CASSSNREQYF.

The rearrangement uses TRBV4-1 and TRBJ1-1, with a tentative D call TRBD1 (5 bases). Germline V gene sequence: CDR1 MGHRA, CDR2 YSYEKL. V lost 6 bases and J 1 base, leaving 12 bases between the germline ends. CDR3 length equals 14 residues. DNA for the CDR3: TGCGCCAGCAGGCGGTGGGGGGAGAACACTGAAGCTTTCTTT. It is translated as CASRRWGENTEAFF.

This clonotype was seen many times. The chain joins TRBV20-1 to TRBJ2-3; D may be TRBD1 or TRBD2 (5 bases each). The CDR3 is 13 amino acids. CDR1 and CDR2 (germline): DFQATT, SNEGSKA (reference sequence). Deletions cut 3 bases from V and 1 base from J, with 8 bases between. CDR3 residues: CSARGVGTDTQYF. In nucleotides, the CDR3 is TGCAGTGCTAGGGGGGTTGGCACAGATACGCAGTATTTT.

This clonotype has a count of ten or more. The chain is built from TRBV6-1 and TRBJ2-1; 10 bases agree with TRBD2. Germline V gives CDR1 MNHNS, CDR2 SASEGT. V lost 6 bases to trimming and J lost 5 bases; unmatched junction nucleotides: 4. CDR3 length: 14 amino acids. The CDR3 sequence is CASRPGLADNEQFF. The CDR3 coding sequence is TGTGCCAGCAGACCTGGACTAGCGGACAATGAGCAGTTCTTC.

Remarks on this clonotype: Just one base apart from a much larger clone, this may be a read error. CDR3 DNA sequence: TGTGCCAGCAGCTTAATTAGCGGGAGGGCCGAGCAGTTCTTC. It yields the protein CASSLISGRAEQFF. This chain connects TRBV7-2 to TRBJ2-1, with 11 bases identical to TRBD2. Germline CDR1 and CDR2: SGHTA and FQGNSA. The CDR3 length is 14 residues. J was trimmed by 10 bases and V by 2 bases; bases with no gene match: 4.

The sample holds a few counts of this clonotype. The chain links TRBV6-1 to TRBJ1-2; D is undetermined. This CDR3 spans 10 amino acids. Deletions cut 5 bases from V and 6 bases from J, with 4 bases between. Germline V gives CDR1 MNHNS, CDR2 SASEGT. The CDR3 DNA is TGTGCCAGCAGTACGAATGGCTACACCTTC. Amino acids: CASSTNGYTF.